The entry below gives a single T cell receptor beta chain sequence along with its context. The data are from a study of blood T cell repertoires in COVID-19. CDR1 GTSNPN and CDR2 SVGIG come from the germline V gene (reference sequence). CDR3 length: 13 residues. The V and J ends lost 5 bases and 0 bases, in that order; junction bases with no gene match: 2. Profiled with immunoSEQ multiplex PCR; TCRdb holds only in-frame clones, not every one. The sample lists approximately 300,000 clones, around 87% occurring once. This sequence was found in a woman aged 45-65 years who had recovered from COVID-19. Sequencing was carried out using peripheral blood. The chain has TRBV30 and TRBJ2-7; 9 positions agree with TRBD1. Here the CDR3 reads CAWGTGNSYEQYF. The CDR3 DNA is TGTGCCTGGGGGACAGGGAACTCCTACGAGCAGTACTTC.